The 25 T cell receptor beta chains in this list originate from one sample, sequenced in a study of blood T cell repertoires in COVID-19. Assay used: immunoSEQ multiplex PCR; TCRdb lists only in-frame clones, some missing. This table holds 150,000 to 200,000 clones, around 80% found once. Sequencing was done on a sample of PBMCs or T cells enriched from blood (not recorded which). Receptors were obtained from a middle-aged man who had recovered from COVID-19.

The V call is TRBV7-9, the J call TRBJ2-2; possible D gene TRBD2, 5 bases. Germline V gene data show CDR1 as SEHNR and CDR2 as FQNEAQ (reference sequence). The CDR3 length is 13 residues. V lost 5 bases and J lost 5, with 9 bases in between. The CDR3 DNA reads as TGTGCCAGCAGCGCGGAGGAGACCGGGGAGCTGTTTTTT. Amino acids: CASSAEETGELFF.

This chain joins TRBV13 and TRBJ1-2; tentative D call: TRBD1 (5 bases). Germline V gene data show CDR1 as PRHDT and CDR2 as FYEKMQ (reference sequence). CDR3 length equals 14 residues. The germline V and J ends were trimmed by 2 bases and 5 bases, with 12 bases remaining between them. The CDR3 DNA sequence: TGTGCCAGCAGCTTAAGTCAGGGCCTATATGGCTACACCTTC. Its translation is CASSLSQGLYGYTF.

The V call is TRBV6-5, the J call TRBJ2-1; possible D gene TRBD2, 6 bases. Germline V CDR1 and CDR2: MNHEY, SVGAGI. With 7 bases removed from V and 4 bases from J, the gap between germline ends came to 14 bases. The CDR3 is made up of 14 amino acids. CDR3 in DNA: TGTGCCAGCACCGCCGCGGGGTTTTACAATGAGCAGTTCTTC. It yields the protein CASTAAGFYNEQFF.

V is TRBV5-1 and J is TRBJ2-3, with TRBD2 matching over 11 bases. J lost 5 bases, V lost 1 base, and 3 bases had no gene match. The CDR3 extends over 15 amino acids. Germline V gene sequence: CDR1 SGHRS, CDR2 YFSETQ. The CDR3 loop is CASSLRLAGGDTQYF. In DNA form, the CDR3 reads TGCGCCAGCAGCTTGAGGCTAGCGGGGGGAGATACGCAGTATTTT.

This clone was seen once. CDR3 sequence: CASSPTAGSNYGYTF. The CDR3, as DNA: TGTGCCAGCTCACCAACGGCAGGAAGCAACTATGGCTACACCTTC. The J gene is TRBJ1-2, the V gene TRBV18; D not resolved. CDR1 is KGHSH and CDR2 is LQKENI in the germline V gene. This CDR3 has 15 residues. V was clipped by 2 bases and J by 2 bases, with 12 bases between them.

This rearrangement joins TRBV29-1 to TRBJ2-5, with 8 positions matching TRBD2. J gave up 2 bases and V 6 bases, and 5 bases lay outside the gene matches. The CDR3 spans 13 residues. Per germline, CDR1 SQVTM and CDR2 ANQGSEA. The CDR3 region is CSVGGDLQETQYF. The CDR3 DNA reads as TGCAGCGTCGGGGGGGACTTACAAGAGACCCAGTACTTC.

This chain joins TRBV5-4 and TRBJ2-3, with D possibly TRBD1 on 5 matching bases. V was clipped by 4 bases and J by 6 bases, with 9 bases between them. The CDR3 contains 12 residues. The germline gives CDR1 SGHNT, CDR2 YYREEE (reference sequence). Here the CDR3 reads CASSNRLDTQYF. In DNA form, the CDR3 reads TGTGCCAGCAGCAACAGGCTGGATACGCAGTATTTT.

CDR3 protein: CASTSRDTRGEKLFF. CDR3 DNA sequence: TGTGCCAGCACTTCTCGGGACACCCGGGGCGAAAAACTGTTTTTT. The chain links TRBV11-2 to TRBJ1-4, with D possibly being TRBD1 (6 bases). The ends were cut back, 7 bases at V and 8 bases at J, with 20 bases in the middle. The germline gives CDR1 SGHAT, CDR2 FQNNGV. CDR3 length: 15 residues.

The J gene is TRBJ2-5, the V gene TRBV4-1; D unclear. Germline V gives CDR1 MGHRA, CDR2 YSYEKL. The CDR3 spans 13 residues. V was pared by 4 bases and J by 4 bases, with 10 bases between. The CDR3 DNA reads as TGCGCCAGCAGCCCCTCGGAGCGAGAGACCCAGTACTTC. It is translated as CASSPSERETQYF.

This chain links TRBV7-9 with TRBJ1-1, with 7 bases identical to TRBD1. Germline lookup yields CDR1 SEHNR and CDR2 FQNEAQ (reference sequence). J lost 5 bases, V lost 0 bases, and 3 bases had no gene match. The CDR3 loop spans 14 amino acids. The CDR3 loop is CASSLAGGRTEAFF. The DNA for the CDR3 is TGTGCCAGCAGCTTAGCAGGGGGCAGGACTGAAGCTTTCTTT.

This chain joins TRBV28 and TRBJ1-2; D gene unclear. CDR1 is MDHEN and CDR2 is SYDVKM in the germline V gene. The ends were cut back, 5 bases at V and 3 bases at J, with 7 bases in the middle. The CDR3 totals 12 residues. CDR3 in amino acids: CASSPFYYGYTF. The CDR3 DNA is TGTGCCAGCAGTCCCTTCTACTATGGCTACACCTTC.

J is TRBJ2-1 and V is TRBV11-3; 8 bases map to TRBD1. CDR1 is SGHNT, CDR2 YENEEA, per germline. This CDR3 is 14 amino acids long. The junction had 5 bases not matched to a gene; V was cut back by 4 bases and J by 6 bases. CDR3 nucleotide sequence: TGTGCCAGCAGCTCCCGGGACAGGCCCAATGAGCAGTTCTTC. Translating gives CASSSRDRPNEQFF. Full variable domain (rest looked up from reference TRBV11-3 and TRBJ2-1): EAGVVQSPRYKIIEKKQPVAFWCNPISGHNTLYWYLQNLGQGPELLIRYENEEAVDDSQLPKDRFSAERLKGVDSTLKIQPAELGDSAVYLCASSSRDRPNEQFFGPGTRLTVL.

The chain combines TRBV7-2 with TRBJ1-3; TRBD1 matches 11 bases. Trimming took 1 base from V and 0 from J; bases not matched to a gene: 2. The V gene's germline CDR1 is SGHTA and CDR2 FQGNSA. The CDR3 is 17 residues long. The CDR3 protein is CASSLDGTGGSGNTIYF. The CDR3, as DNA: TGTGCCAGCAGCTTAGATGGGACAGGGGGCTCTGGAAACACCATATATTTT.

J is TRBJ2-7 and V is TRBV6-5; possible D gene TRBD1, 6 bases. From germline, CDR1 is MNHEY and CDR2 SVGAGI. Trimming left V 7 bases short and J 3 bases short, with 19 bases between. The CDR3 loop spans 15 amino acids. The CDR3 region is CASTPSQGHNYEQYF. In DNA form, the CDR3 reads TGTGCCAGCACCCCCTCACAGGGCCATAACTACGAGCAGTACTTC.

J is TRBJ2-7 and V is TRBV24-1, with a tentative D call TRBD2 (7 bases). Germline CDR1 KGHDR, CDR2 SFDVKD. The CDR3 has 15 amino acids. The V gene lost 5 bases and the J gene lost 9 bases, with 22 bases spanning the gap. The CDR3 nucleotides are TGTGCCACCAGTGCCCCGGGGCAGGGGTGGGGGGGGCAGTACTTC. Protein: CATSAPGQGWGGQYF.

This chain uses TRBV10-1 with TRBJ2-3; 9 nucleotides agree with TRBD2. There are 15 residues in the CDR3. Germline assignment: CDR1 WNHNN and CDR2 SYGVQD (reference sequence). The V gene end was trimmed by 3 bases and the J gene end by 5 bases; junction bases not matched to a gene: 6. CDR3 DNA sequence: TGCGCCAGCAGTGACGCGCGGGAGGGCCTAGATACGCAGTATTTT. This encodes CASSDAREGLDTQYF.

The CDR3 DNA is TGTGCCAGCAGTCAATTAGGACGGACTTTGAGCTCCTATAATTCACCCCTCCACTTT. This encodes CASSQLGRTLSSYNSPLHF. The V gene is TRBV6-6, the J gene TRBJ1-6; unclear D gene. The CDR3 has 19 amino acids. Between the trimmed V and J ends, which lost 5 bases and 0 bases, there was a span of 20 bases. Germline CDR1 MNHNY, CDR2 SVGAGI (reference sequence).

The chain uses TRBV7-9 and TRBJ1-2; unclear D gene. Germline V CDR1 and CDR2: SEHNR, FQNEAQ (reference sequence). Trimming stripped 10 bases from V and 2 bases from J, with 11 bases between. The CDR3 has 12 residues. The CDR3 region is CATSQVNYGYTF. CDR3 nucleotide sequence: TGTGCCACTTCTCAGGTCAACTATGGCTACACCTTC.

The chain is built from TRBV5-1 and TRBJ2-7; tentatively, D is TRBD2 (5 bases). The CDR3 runs to 14 residues. Trimming left V 0 bases short and J 1 base short, with 8 bases between. CDR1 SGHRS and CDR2 YFSETQ come from the germline V gene. The CDR3 sequence is CASSLDPGSYEQYF. The CDR3 DNA reads as TGCGCCAGCAGCTTGGATCCGGGATCCTACGAGCAGTACTTC.

V and J are TRBV4-1 and TRBJ2-2, with D maybe TRBD2 (5 bases). The CDR3 loop spans 16 amino acids. Deletions cut 1 base from V and 6 bases from J, with 15 bases between. Germline-derived CDR1 and CDR2 are MGHRA and YSYEKL. The CDR3 region is CASSQGFSPRAGELFF. The CDR3 DNA follows: TGCGCCAGCAGCCAAGGGTTCTCCCCGAGGGCCGGGGAGCTGTTTTTT.

This rearrangement joins TRBV24-1 to TRBJ2-3; maybe TRBD2 (5 bases). The germline V gene has CDR1 KGHDR and CDR2 SFDVKD. V lost 6 bases and J 4 bases, leaving 10 bases between the germline ends. The CDR3 contains 13 residues. The CDR3 sequence: CATSRARADTQYF. The DNA for the CDR3 is TGTGCCACCAGTAGGGCGAGGGCAGATACGCAGTATTTT.

The chain employs TRBV28 and TRBJ1-5, with TRBD1 as a possible D gene (6 bases). Per the germline V gene, CDR1 is MDHEN and CDR2 is SYDVKM. Trimming removed 1 base at V and 0 bases at J, with 10 bases between. CDR3 length: 16 amino acids. The CDR3 region is CASSLYRAYSNQPQHF. The CDR3 bases are TGTGCCAGCAGTTTATACAGGGCTTATAGCAATCAGCCCCAGCATTTT.

The chain links TRBV7-9 to TRBJ2-1, with 9 bases lining up with TRBD1. CDR3 length equals 16 residues. Germline assignment: CDR1 SEHNR and CDR2 FQNEAQ (reference sequence). V shed 2 bases, J shed 3 bases, and the junction held 5 bases outside the gene matches. CDR3 in DNA: TGTGCCAGCAGCTTAAGCGACAGGGGGAGCTACAATGAGCAGTTCTTC. This codes for CASSLSDRGSYNEQFF.

The chain links TRBV2 to TRBJ1-5; D call uncertain. Germline assignment: CDR1 SNHLY and CDR2 FYNNEI. The CDR3 has 16 amino acids. The germline V and J ends were trimmed by 1 base and 0 bases, with 10 bases remaining between them. CDR3 nucleotide sequence: TGTGCCAGCAGTGAAGTCGAGGGTTATAGCAATCAGCCCCAGCATTTT. Translated, it gives CASSEVEGYSNQPQHF.

The genes are TRBV6-5 and TRBJ1-2; D is undetermined. In germline, CDR1 is MNHEY, CDR2 SVGAGI. CDR3 size: 13 residues. V lost 5 bases, J lost 7 bases, and 14 bases lay in between. The CDR3 nucleotides are TGTGCCAGCAGTCTCCGGGAGTCAGCTGGCTACACCTTC. Residues: CASSLRESAGYTF.